This entry lists 15 T cell receptor beta chains sequenced from one sample in a study of blood T cell repertoires in COVID-19. Assay used: immunoSEQ multiplex PCR; TCRdb lists only in-frame clones, some missing. The sample consists of fewer than 300,000 clones, more than 70% of them appearing once. The sequenced sample was peripheral blood. All receptors come from a woman aged 18 to 35 with acute or convalescent COVID-19.

The chain has TRBV7-2 and TRBJ1-2, with unresolved D. The ends were cut back, 1 base at V and 5 bases at J, with 8 bases in the middle. The germline CDR1 and CDR2 sequences are SGHTA and FQGNSA. The CDR3 consists of 13 residues. Here the CDR3 reads CASSLGSAYGYTF. CDR3 nucleotide sequence: TGTGCCAGCAGCTTAGGCAGCGCTTATGGCTACACCTTC.

This clone was counted between two and nine times. V gene TRBV7-9 combines with J gene TRBJ1-1; the D is unclear. There are 15 residues in the CDR3. The V and J ends lost 2 bases and 0 bases respectively, with 10 bases between them. Germline V CDR1 and CDR2: SEHNR, FQNEAQ (reference sequence). CDR3 DNA: TGTGCCAGCAGCTTAACGTGGGCCATGAACACTGAAGCTTTCTTT. Amino acids: CASSLTWAMNTEAFF. Full variable domain (remainder filled in from reference TRBV7-9 and TRBJ1-1): DTGVSQNPRHKITKRGQNVTFRCDPISEHNRLYWYRQTLGQGPEFLTYFQNEAQLEKSRLLSDRFSAERPKGSFSTLEIQRTEQGDSAMYLCASSLTWAMNTEAFFGQGTRLTVV.

This clone occurred many times. V and J are TRBV18 and TRBJ2-7, with a weak D call TRBD1 (5 bases). This CDR3 is 12 amino acids long. V gave up 3 bases and J gave up 3 bases, with 6 bases separating them. The germline V gene has CDR1 KGHSH and CDR2 LQKENI. The CDR3 DNA reads as TGTGCCAGCTCACCCGACAGCTACGAGCAGTACTTC. Its protein product is CASSPDSYEQYF.

The rearrangement joins TRBV10-2 to TRBJ2-7, with 11 bases that match TRBD2. The CDR3 loop spans 13 amino acids. V lost 8 bases to trimming and J lost 2 bases; unmatched junction nucleotides: 2. CDR1 is WSHSY and CDR2 is SAAADI in the germline V gene. This CDR3 reads CASDSGRAYEQYF. CDR3 nucleotide sequence: TGCGCCAGCGATAGCGGGAGGGCCTACGAGCAGTACTTC.

The V gene is TRBV5-1, the J gene TRBJ2-5; D is possibly TRBD1 (6 bases). CDR1 and CDR2 from the germline V gene are SGHRS and YFSETQ. V was shortened by 3 bases and J by 2 bases, with 17 bases between the two germline ends. The CDR3 consists of 16 residues. This CDR3 is CASSSFVRGTQETQYF. The CDR3 region has the DNA TGCGCCAGCAGCTCCTTCGTGAGGGGGACGCAAGAGACCCAGTACTTC.

The chain combines TRBV28 with TRBJ2-7; D is undetermined. The CDR3 is made up of 14 amino acids. Germline V gene data show CDR1 as MDHEN and CDR2 as SYDVKM. V was pared by 6 bases and J by 5 bases, with 17 bases between. CDR3 residues: CASRLGPWYDEQYF. CDR3 in DNA: TGTGCCAGCAGGTTGGGCCCTTGGTATGACGAGCAGTACTTC.

The chain recombines TRBV28 with TRBJ2-7, with 11 bases aligning to TRBD2. CDR1 is MDHEN, CDR2 SYDVKM, per germline. CDR3 length equals 16 residues. V was clipped by 2 bases and J by 3 bases; unmatched bases: 6. The CDR3 sequence: CASSLKATSGSYEQYF. In DNA form, the CDR3 reads TGTGCCAGCAGTTTAAAGGCTACTAGCGGGAGCTACGAGCAGTACTTC.

CDR3 coding DNA: TGTGCCAGCAGCGTAGCTACGGGTACCAATGAGCAGTTCTTC. Encoded protein: CASSVATGTNEQFF. The chain recombines TRBV9 with TRBJ2-1; no clear D gene. There are 14 residues in the CDR3. V lost 0 bases and J lost 6, with 10 bases in between. From germline, CDR1 is SGDLS and CDR2 YYNGEE.

The CDR3 DNA reads as TGTGCCAGCAGCAAACAGACGGGATCTACCGGTTCACCCCTCCACTTT. It is translated as CASSKQTGSTGSPLHF. The rearrangement links TRBV9 to TRBJ1-6; D is ambiguous. The germline V and J ends were trimmed by 4 bases and 9 bases, with 20 bases remaining between them. Germline V lookup: CDR1 SGDLS, CDR2 YYNGEE. This CDR3 is built from 16 residues. The full variable domain, in which reference TRBV9 and TRBJ1-6 provide the parts outside the CDR3, is DSGVTQTPKHLITATGQRVTLRCSPRSGDLSVYWYQQSLDQGLQFLIQYYNGEERAKGNILERFSAQQFPDLHSELNLSSLELGDSALYFCASSKQTGSTGSPLHFGNGTRLTVT.

The genes are TRBV18 and TRBJ1-6; D is perhaps TRBD1 (6 bases). This CDR3 is 18 amino acids long. The germline gives CDR1 KGHSH, CDR2 LQKENI. The V gene lost 5 bases and the J gene lost 4 bases, with 21 bases spanning the gap. Here the CDR3 reads CASSSQRIGTSYNSPLHF. CDR3 nucleotides: TGTGCCAGCTCATCACAACGGATTGGGACATCATATAATTCACCCCTCCACTTT.

V is TRBV5-1 and J is TRBJ1-2, with a tentative D call TRBD1 (6 bases). Germline loops: CDR1 SGHRS, CDR2 YFSETQ. V was pared by 3 bases and J by 4 bases, with 13 bases between. The CDR3 is made up of 14 amino acids. This chain's CDR3 is CASSSADSIYGYTF. CDR3 DNA sequence: TGCGCCAGCAGCTCCGCGGACAGTATCTATGGCTACACCTTC. Supplemented by reference TRBV5-1 and TRBJ1-2, the full variable domain reads KAGVTQTPRYLIKTRGQQVTLSCSPISGHRSVSWYQQTPGQGLQFLFEYFSETQRNKGNFPGRFSGRQFSNSRSEMNVSTLELGDSALYLCASSSADSIYGYTFGSGTRLTVV.

This chain uses TRBV10-3 with TRBJ2-1; TRBD2 matches 13 bases. The CDR3 is 19 residues long. Germline CDR1 ENHRY, CDR2 SYGVKD. After removal of 10 bases from V and 7 bases from J, the junction contained 22 bases not matched to a gene. Here the CDR3 DNA reads TGTGCCACCAAACGCGACAGGACTAGCGGGAGAGGGGTGGAAAATGAGCAGTTCTTC. Amino acids: CATKRDRTSGRGVENEQFF.

V and J are TRBV20-1 and TRBJ2-5, with D uncertain. The germline V and J ends were trimmed by 7 bases and 5 bases, with 8 bases remaining between them. Per the germline V gene, CDR1 is DFQATT and CDR2 is SNEGSKA (reference sequence). The CDR3 runs 10 residues. CDR3 residues: CSVLRETQYF. The CDR3 DNA reads as TGCAGTGTCCTACGTGAGACCCAGTACTTC.

Only one count was recorded for this clone. The V and J genes are TRBV7-2 and TRBJ1-1; D is unresolved. This CDR3 comprises 14 residues. V lost 5 bases to trimming and J lost 0 bases, with 10 bases between them. Germline-derived CDR1 and CDR2 are SGHTA and FQGNSA. Here the CDR3 reads CASSPRHMNTEAFF. Here the CDR3 DNA reads TGTGCCAGCAGCCCCAGGCATATGAACACTGAAGCTTTCTTT.

The chain carries TRBV10-3 and TRBJ2-7, with a weak D call TRBD2 (6 bases). Germline V gives CDR1 ENHRY, CDR2 SYGVKD. The CDR3 loop spans 14 amino acids. Trimming shortened V by 2 bases and J by 0 bases, and 8 bases separated the two germline ends. CDR3 nucleotide sequence: TGTGCCATCAGTGAGGGGACTGCCTCCTACGAGCAGTACTTC. Its translation is CAISEGTASYEQYF.